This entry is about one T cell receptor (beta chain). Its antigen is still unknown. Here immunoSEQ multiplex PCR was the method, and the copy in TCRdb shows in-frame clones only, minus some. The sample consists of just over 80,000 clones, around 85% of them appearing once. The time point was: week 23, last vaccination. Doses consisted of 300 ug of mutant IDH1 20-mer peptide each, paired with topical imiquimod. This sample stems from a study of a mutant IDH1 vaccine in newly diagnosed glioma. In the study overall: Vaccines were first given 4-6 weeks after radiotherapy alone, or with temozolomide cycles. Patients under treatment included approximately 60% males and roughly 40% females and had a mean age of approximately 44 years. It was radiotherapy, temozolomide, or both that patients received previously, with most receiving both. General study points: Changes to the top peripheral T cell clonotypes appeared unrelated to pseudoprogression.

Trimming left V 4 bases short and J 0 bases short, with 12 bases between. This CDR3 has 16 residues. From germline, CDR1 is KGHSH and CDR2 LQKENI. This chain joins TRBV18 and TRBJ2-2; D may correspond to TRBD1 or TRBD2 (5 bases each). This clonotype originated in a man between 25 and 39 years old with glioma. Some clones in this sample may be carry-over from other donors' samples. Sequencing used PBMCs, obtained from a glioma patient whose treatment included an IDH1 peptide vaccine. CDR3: CASSLGVAANTGELFF. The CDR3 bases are TGTGCCAGCTCACTGGGGGTAGCTGCGAACACCGGGGAGCTGTTTTTT.